This TCR beta chain was captured in a study of T cells in Graves' hyperthyroidism and ophthalmopathy. V lost 4 bases and J 10 bases, leaving 16 bases between the germline ends. The germline gives CDR1 SNHLY, CDR2 FYNNEI. CDR3 length: 14 residues. TCR beta CDR3 sequences were amplified from RNA transcripts. The TCR CDR3 first-round RT-PCR relied on the HTBI primer set. One entry per CDR3 protein results from TCRdb running MiXCR on the multiplex PCR reads. The sample contains some 620,000 distinct CDR3 sequences, about 17% of which appear only once. The sample taken for sequencing was blood. The J gene is TRBJ1-4, the V gene TRBV2, with D possibly matching TRBD1 (6 bases). This receptor was taken from a woman in her 30s with Graves' hyperthyroidism. The CDR3 spells CASSARQVAGKLFF. DNA for the CDR3: TGTGCCAGCAGTGCCCGACAGGTAGCCGGAAAACTGTTTTTT.